These 29 T cell receptor beta chains were sequenced from one sample in a study of T cell changes during pregnancy in multiple sclerosis. Using immunoSEQ multiplex PCR, the repertoire was profiled, and TCRdb retains in-frame clones only, with some absent. Of over 35,000 clones in the sample, approximately 94% were seen once. The material was CD4+ T cells from peripheral blood mononuclear cells, obtained in the second trimester of pregnancy. These receptors were taken from a female donor with multiple sclerosis, enrolled in a pregnancy study.

This sequence joins TRBV6-6 and TRBJ2-1; TRBD2 aligns across 8 bases. This CDR3 comprises 13 residues. V gave up 7 bases and J gave up 9 bases; unmatched junction bases: 8. Germline V gives CDR1 MNHNY, CDR2 SVGAGI (reference sequence). DNA for the CDR3: TGTGCCAGCATTGGCGGGAGGTCCGTTGAGCAGTTCTTC. This codes for CASIGGRSVEQFF.

V gene TRBV14 combines with J gene TRBJ2-5; D remains ambiguous. V shed 7 bases and J shed 4 bases, with 10 bases lying between them. Per the germline V gene, CDR1 is SGHDN and CDR2 is FVKESK. The CDR3 totals 12 residues. CDR3 loop: CASTGEGETQYF. The DNA for the CDR3 is TGTGCCAGCACAGGCGAAGGAGAGACCCAGTACTTC.

The chain uses TRBV27 and TRBJ2-5, with D possibly matching TRBD1 (5 bases). The CDR3 is 14 residues long. CDR1 and CDR2 from the germline V gene are MNHEY and SMNVEV (reference sequence). V lost 6 bases and J 5 bases, leaving 16 bases between the germline ends. The CDR3 region has the DNA TGTGCCAGCAGCTCGGAACAGAAGGGGGAGACCCAGTACTTC. Protein product: CASSSEQKGETQYF.

The sample holds one count of this clone. The CDR3 coding sequence is TGTGCCAGCACTTCAGGGGGCCGGGAGACCCAGTACTTC. It encodes CASTSGGRETQYF. The chain is built from TRBV2 and TRBJ2-5; 8 nucleotides agree with TRBD1. The CDR3 spans 13 residues. With 7 bases clipped from V and 5 bases from J, the junction kept 6 bases outside the gene matches. Germline lookup yields CDR1 SNHLY and CDR2 FYNNEI.

This CDR3 reads CATSRLIELRPVKAKNIQYF. CDR3 DNA sequence: TGTGCCACCAGCAGACTTATTGAACTAAGGCCAGTTAAAGCCAAAAACATTCAGTACTTC. The chain recombines TRBV15 with TRBJ2-4; no clear D gene. Per germline, CDR1 LNHNV and CDR2 YYDKDF (reference sequence). Trimming removed 2 bases at V and 0 bases at J, with 23 bases between. The CDR3 spans 20 residues.

The chain uses TRBV5-1 and TRBJ2-4; D ambiguous. CDR3 length equals 18 residues. V gave up 0 bases and J gave up 0 bases, with 16 bases separating them. CDR1 is SGHRS, CDR2 YFSETQ, per germline. CDR3 region: CASSLDGTRKLAKNIQYF. The CDR3 coding sequence is TGCGCCAGCAGCTTGGATGGCACGCGGAAACTAGCCAAAAACATTCAGTACTTC.

The chain uses TRBV29-1 and TRBJ2-1; D is perhaps TRBD1 (5 bases). CDR1 is SQVTM and CDR2 is ANQGSEA in the germline V gene. This CDR3 spans 9 amino acids. Trimming cost V 7 bases and J 8 bases, with 6 bases left between them. CDR3 DNA: TGCAGCGGGGGCGATGAGCAGTTCTTC. Its protein is CSGGDEQFF.

The J gene is TRBJ1-3, the V gene TRBV6-1; D possibly corresponds to TRBD1 (6 bases). The CDR3 totals 17 residues. Trimming stripped 1 base from V and 0 bases from J, with 13 bases between. The germline V gene encodes CDR1 MNHNS and CDR2 SASEGT. The CDR3 sequence is CASSEVGRGTSGNTIYF. The CDR3, as DNA: TGTGCCAGCAGTGAAGTAGGCAGGGGAACCTCTGGAAACACCATATATTTT.

This clone was detected only once. The chain combines TRBV5-1 with TRBJ2-3; tentatively, D is TRBD2 (6 bases). Germline V gene sequence: CDR1 SGHRS, CDR2 YFSETQ. Trimming stripped 4 bases from V and 3 bases from J, with 18 bases between. The CDR3 is 16 amino acids. The CDR3 region has the DNA TGCGCCAGCAGCAGAGGGAGTTCCGGGAGTACAGATACGCAGTATTTT. It encodes CASSRGSSGSTDTQYF.

This chain connects TRBV7-6 to TRBJ2-7; D ambiguous. Germline lookup yields CDR1 SGHVS and CDR2 FNYEAQ. The CDR3 covers 15 residues. V was shortened by 1 base and J by 3 bases, with 13 bases between the two germline ends. The CDR3 is CASSLGAGPIYEQYF. The DNA of the CDR3 is TGTGCCAGCAGCTTAGGGGCAGGCCCTATCTACGAGCAGTACTTC.

The chain uses TRBV7-2 and TRBJ1-2; no reliable D call. This CDR3 is 14 amino acids long. In germline, CDR1 is SGHTA, CDR2 FQGNSA. V was pared by 4 bases and J by 2 bases, with 11 bases between. Written as DNA, the CDR3 is TGTGCCAGCAGCTCCGCCGGGTGGAACTATGGCTACACCTTC. It encodes CASSSAGWNYGYTF.

The chain joins TRBV29-1 to TRBJ2-7; 7 bases align to TRBD1. CDR3 length: 12 residues. Germline V gene lookup returns CDR1 SQVTM and CDR2 ANQGSEA. With 5 bases clipped from V and 2 bases from J, the junction kept 3 bases outside the gene matches. CDR3 nucleotides: TGCAGCGTTAGGGACAGTCCCTACGAGCAGTACTTC. Translated: CSVRDSPYEQYF.

This sequence joins TRBV19 and TRBJ1-2; possibly TRBD1 for D (5 bases). The V and J ends lost 7 bases and 7 bases respectively, with 13 bases between them. Germline-derived CDR1 and CDR2 are LNHDA and SQIVND (reference sequence). The CDR3 totals 12 residues. The CDR3 bases are TGTGCCAGTACCCTTAAGGGGATTGGCTACACCTTC. Translating it yields CASTLKGIGYTF.

V is TRBV4-2 and J is TRBJ1-1, with 7 bases identical to TRBD1. There are 16 residues in the CDR3. V was clipped by 0 bases and J by 1 base; unmatched bases: 5. Germline CDR1 is LGHNA and CDR2 is YNFKEQ. In nucleotides, the CDR3 is TGTGCCAGCAGCCAAGAGAGAGGGACAGCGAACACTGAAGCTTTCTTT. Its protein product is CASSQERGTANTEAFF.

This clone was counted once. V gene TRBV19 combines with J gene TRBJ2-1; perhaps TRBD1 as D (6 bases). The CDR3 is 13 amino acids. Germline lookup yields CDR1 LNHDA and CDR2 SQIVND (reference sequence). V was shortened by 4 bases and J by 6 bases, with 10 bases between the two germline ends. In DNA form, the CDR3 reads TGTGCCAGTAGTACCCGACAGGTCAATGAGCAGTTCTTC. The encoded protein is CASSTRQVNEQFF.

The chain couples TRBV7-3 to TRBJ1-1; a possible D gene is TRBD1 (5 bases). Germline lookup yields CDR1 SGHTA and CDR2 FQGTGA. The CDR3 is 17 amino acids. V was clipped by 2 bases and J by 3 bases, with 19 bases between them. The CDR3 DNA reads as TGTGCCAGCAGCTTAGTCCCCGCCCATTCAGGGTACACTGAAGCTTTCTTT. Translated, it gives CASSLVPAHSGYTEAFF.

The chain joins TRBV18 to TRBJ1-4, with TRBD1 matching 9 bases. The germline V gene encodes CDR1 KGHSH and CDR2 LQKENI. V shed 3 bases, J shed 2 bases, and the junction held 10 bases outside the gene matches. The CDR3 totals 18 residues. The DNA for the CDR3 is TGTGCCAGCTCACCGGGACAGGGAACTAGTTTGACTAATGAAAAACTGTTTTTT. Its translation: CASSPGQGTSLTNEKLFF.

Sample share makes this clone medium-sized (0.01 to 0.1%). The chain carries TRBV5-1 and TRBJ1-2; 11 bases fit TRBD1. The CDR3 extends over 14 amino acids. Germline V lookup: CDR1 SGHRS, CDR2 YFSETQ. V gave up 0 bases and J gave up 8 bases; unmatched junction bases: 3. Here the CDR3 DNA reads TGCGCCAGCAGCTTGGCCGGGACAGGGGGAGGCTACACCTTC. Protein product: CASSLAGTGGGYTF.

This clone was seen just once. The chain couples TRBV4-2 to TRBJ2-7; D possibly corresponds to TRBD2 (6 bases). Trimming took 3 bases from V and 0 from J, leaving 12 bases between them. Per germline, CDR1 LGHNA and CDR2 YNFKEQ. CDR3 length: 15 amino acids. CDR3 DNA sequence: TGTGCCAGCAGCCAGGAGGGGCGGGACTCCTACGAGCAGTACTTC. Translated, it gives CASSQEGRDSYEQYF.

This rearrangement joins TRBV7-9 to TRBJ1-2, with D perhaps TRBD1 (5 bases). The CDR3 has 15 amino acids. Germline V gene sequence: CDR1 SEHNR, CDR2 FQNEAQ (reference sequence). V gave up 1 base and J gave up 4 bases, with 13 bases separating them. DNA of the CDR3: TGTGCCAGCAGCTTAGTGCCAGGGCCCTCCTATGGCTACACCTTC. Translation gives CASSLVPGPSYGYTF.

This chain uses TRBV5-5 with TRBJ2-3; TRBD2 aligns across 10 bases. The germline V gene has CDR1 SGHKS and CDR2 YYEKEE (reference sequence). The CDR3 loop spans 14 amino acids. The V gene end was trimmed by 3 bases and the J gene end by 6 bases; junction bases not matched to a gene: 4. The CDR3 sequence is CASSSRTSGDTQYF. The CDR3 nucleotides read TGTGCCAGCAGCTCCAGGACTAGCGGCGATACGCAGTATTTT.

CDR3: CASSPDRAHEQYF. In DNA, the CDR3 is TGTGCCAGCAGCCCAGACAGGGCCCACGAGCAGTACTTC. The rearrangement links TRBV7-3 to TRBJ2-7, with 7 bases matching TRBD1. The CDR3 extends over 13 amino acids. Unmatched junction bases numbered 6, after V lost 5 bases and J lost 5 bases. Germline CDR1 and CDR2: SGHTA and FQGTGA.

This clone was detected only once. The V gene is TRBV25-1, the J gene TRBJ2-3; 8 bases are a match to TRBD1. The trim removed 5 bases at V and 9 bases at J, leaving 16 bases unmatched. The CDR3 runs to 16 residues. Germline V gene lookup returns CDR1 MGHDK and CDR2 SYGVNS. CDR3 residues: CASSYPDRGGLETQYF. CDR3 bases: TGTGCCAGCAGTTACCCAGACAGGGGTGGGTTAGAAACGCAGTATTTT.

The chain is built from TRBV6-5 and TRBJ1-1; D is uncertain. Trimming stripped 7 bases from V and 4 bases from J, with 16 bases between. Germline V gives CDR1 MNHEY, CDR2 SVGAGI. The length of the CDR3 is 14 residues. The CDR3 sequence: CASTDEPRGTEAFF. The CDR3 region has the DNA TGTGCCAGCACCGACGAGCCCCGGGGCACTGAAGCTTTCTTT.

The chain combines TRBV6-6 with TRBJ1-2; TRBD1 might be the D (6 bases). In germline, CDR1 is MNHNY, CDR2 SVGAGI (reference sequence). Between the trimmed V and J ends, which lost 2 bases and 6 bases, there was a span of 13 bases. There are 14 residues in the CDR3. CDR3 sequence (DNA): TGTGCCAGCAGTTACCTCGCCAGGGGAGATGGCTACACCTTC. It specifies CASSYLARGDGYTF.

The rearrangement links TRBV19 to TRBJ2-1, with D tentatively TRBD2 (6 bases). The CDR3 spans 15 residues. The V end was cut by 3 bases, the J end by 1 base, with 10 bases between. Germline V gene lookup returns CDR1 LNHDA and CDR2 SQIVND (reference sequence). The DNA of the CDR3 is TGTGCCAGTAGTATCATGGGGGGTTCCTACAATGAGCAGTTCTTC. Protein product: CASSIMGGSYNEQFF. The entire variable domain, with the rest obtained from reference TRBV19 and TRBJ2-1, is as follows: DGGITQSPKYLFRKEGQNVTLSCEQNLNHDAMYWYRQDPGQGLRLIYYSQIVNDFQKGDIAEGYSVSREKKESFPLTVTSAQKNPTAFYLCASSIMGGSYNEQFFGPGTRLTVL.

J is TRBJ1-1 and V is TRBV14; D perhaps matches TRBD1 (6 bases). This CDR3 has 15 residues. Deletions cut 1 base from V and 4 bases from J, with 13 bases between. Germline CDR1 and CDR2: SGHDN and FVKESK. The DNA for the CDR3 is TGTGCCAGCAGCCAAGTACAGGGATGGGGCACTGAAGCTTTCTTT. Translation: CASSQVQGWGTEAFF.

CDR3 sequence: CASSVGGASTDTQYF. CDR3 DNA: TGTGCCAGCAGCGTCGGGGGGGCTAGCACAGATACGCAGTATTTT. The chain is built from TRBV9 and TRBJ2-3, with 8 bases lining up with TRBD2. The CDR3 has 15 amino acids. In germline, CDR1 is SGDLS, CDR2 YYNGEE. J was trimmed by 0 bases and V by 2 bases; bases with no gene match: 2.

This chain uses TRBV18 with TRBJ1-1; D gene ambiguous. With 3 bases removed from V and 4 bases from J, the gap between germline ends came to 21 bases. The CDR3 is made up of 17 amino acids. Germline V lookup: CDR1 KGHSH, CDR2 LQKENI. The CDR3: CASSPRGRTQRSTEAFF. The CDR3 DNA is TGTGCCAGCTCACCTCGAGGTCGAACGCAAAGGAGCACTGAAGCTTTCTTT.